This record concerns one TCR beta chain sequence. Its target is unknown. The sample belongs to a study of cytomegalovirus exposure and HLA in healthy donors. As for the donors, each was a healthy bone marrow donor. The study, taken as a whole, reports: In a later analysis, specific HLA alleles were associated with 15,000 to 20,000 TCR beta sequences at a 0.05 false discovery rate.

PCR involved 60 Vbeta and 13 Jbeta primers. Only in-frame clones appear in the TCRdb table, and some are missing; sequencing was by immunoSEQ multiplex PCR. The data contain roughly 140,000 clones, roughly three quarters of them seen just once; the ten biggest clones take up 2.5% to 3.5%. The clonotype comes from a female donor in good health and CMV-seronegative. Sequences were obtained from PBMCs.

CDR3 DNA sequence: TGTGCCAGCAGCGTAGGGGGCTCGGGGAACAGGGGGCCTGGCTACACCTTC. This translates into CASSVGGSGNRGPGYTF. The V gene is TRBV9, the J gene TRBJ1-2; the match to TRBD1 covers 9 bases. CDR3 length: 17 residues. Germline V lookup: CDR1 SGDLS, CDR2 YYNGEE. J lost 7 bases, V lost 0 bases, and 13 bases had no gene match.